Below are 11 T cell receptor beta chains sequenced from a single sample in a study of T cell repertoires in cytomegalovirus infection (dated by TCRdb to 2018 to 2020). The sample was run on an Illumina HiSeq 1500. TCRdb applied fastp at Q25 and MiXCR to the public reads, then kept only in-frame beta chains. Each entry merges the rows of one CDR3 protein and shows their most common DNA and genes. In all, the sample holds over 95,000 distinct CDR3 sequences, and more than 30% of those were seen once. More than 35% of the sample is taken by the ten largest. Their specific antigens are unknown. The sample's treatment or condition label is to be understood as: in vitro stimulation with specific CMV peptide epitopes to enrich CMV-specific T cells. The sample in question was CD8+ T cells from cultured PBMCs, obtained from culture after CMV antigen stimulation. Receptors originate from a human donor in good health (CMV status not recorded). Some clones in this sample may be carry-over from other donors' samples.

As concerns this clonotype: Its ends do not fully match the called genes, so a read error is possible. V usage is TRBV7-2 and J usage is TRBJ2-3; weak D call: TRBD2 (6 bases). This CDR3 region has 14 residues. Per the germline V gene, CDR1 is SGHTA and CDR2 is FQGNSA. CDR3 in amino acids: CASSLEGPTDTQYF. CDR3 in DNA: TGCGCCAGCAGCTTGGAGGGTCCCACAGATACGCAGTATTTT.

This clonotype was detected many times. The gene calls are TRBV7-2 and TRBJ2-7; TRBD2 matches 8 bases. The V gene end was trimmed by 2 bases and the J gene end by 2 bases; junction bases not matched to a gene: 11. This CDR3 is built from 17 residues. CDR1 is SGHTA and CDR2 is FQGNSA in the germline V gene. CDR3 protein: CASSLWPSGGSTYEQYF. The DNA for the CDR3 is TGTGCCAGCAGCTTATGGCCCAGCGGGGGATCAACCTACGAGCAGTACTTC. The variable domain in full, completed from reference TRBV7-2 and TRBJ2-7, reads GAGVSQSPSNKVTEKGKDVELRCDPISGHTALYWYRQSLGQGLEFLIYFQGNSAPDKSGLPSDRFSAERTGGSVSTLTIQRTQQEDSAVYLCASSLWPSGGSTYEQYFGPGTRLTVT.

The V gene is TRBV27, the J gene TRBJ1-4; D unclear. Germline CDR1 is MNHEY and CDR2 is SMNVEV (reference sequence). V shed 6 bases and J shed 8 bases, with 10 bases lying between them. The CDR3 has 12 amino acids. This CDR3 is CASSLDGEKLFF. CDR3 in DNA: TGTGCCAGCAGCCTCGACGGGGAAAAACTGTTTTTT. The whole variable domain, remainder taken from reference TRBV27 and TRBJ1-4, is EAQVTQNPRYLITVTGKKLTVTCSQNMNHEYMSWYRQDPGLGLRQIYYSMNVEVTDKGDVPEGYKVSRKEKRNFPLILESPSPNQTSLYFCASSLDGEKLFFGSGTQLSVL.

A few counts support this clonotype. The V call is TRBV5-1, the J call TRBJ1-1; TRBD1 might be the D (6 bases). Trimming removed 2 bases at V and 0 bases at J, with 17 bases between. The germline CDR1 and CDR2 sequences are SGHRS and YFSETQ. The CDR3 is 17 residues long. The CDR3 is CASSLPKGGSMNTEAFF. The CDR3 region has the DNA TGCGCCAGCAGCTTACCCAAAGGGGGAAGCATGAACACTGAAGCTTTCTTT.

This chain uses TRBV7-2 with TRBJ2-2, with 8 bases lining up with TRBD1. Germline CDR1 and CDR2: SGHTA and FQGNSA. V trimming: 4 bases; J trimming: 3 bases; junction bases outside the gene matches: 10. This CDR3 is 17 amino acids long. CDR3 in DNA: TGTGCCAGCAGCTCCCGGGACAGGTTGGAGGACACCGGGGAGCTGTTTTTT. It encodes CASSSRDRLEDTGELFF.

The sample holds a few counts of this clonotype. The chain combines TRBV7-9 with TRBJ1-1; the D gene is possibly TRBD1 (5 bases). Germline V gene sequence: CDR1 SEHNR, CDR2 FQNEAQ (reference sequence). V was cut by 3 bases and J by 2 bases, with 13 bases left in between. The CDR3 spans 15 residues. The CDR3 loop is CASSFRGGANTEAFF. The CDR3 DNA sequence: TGTGCCAGCAGCTTTCGGGGAGGGGCCAACACTGAAGCTTTCTTT.

The V gene is TRBV6-1, the J gene TRBJ2-5; D might be TRBD2 (5 bases). Germline lookup yields CDR1 MNHNS and CDR2 SASEGT. There are 14 residues in the CDR3. Trimming took off 8 bases at V and 5 bases at J, with 18 bases between the two ends. CDR3 bases: TGTGCCAGCGCCTATTGGGGAGATAGGGAGACCCAGTACTTC. The encoded protein is CASAYWGDRETQYF.

This clonotype came up a few times. The chain joins TRBV7-2 to TRBJ1-6; D is unclear. Trimming took off 5 bases at V and 7 bases at J, with 9 bases between the two ends. The CDR3 loop spans 13 amino acids. Germline lookup yields CDR1 SGHTA and CDR2 FQGNSA. Written as DNA, the CDR3 is TGTGCCAGCAGCGCAGACGGGAATTCACCCCTCCACTTT. It translates to CASSADGNSPLHF.

V gene TRBV7-9 combines with J gene TRBJ1-2; the D is unclear. Looked up from germline, CDR1 is SEHNR and CDR2 is FQNEAQ (reference sequence). The CDR3 is 12 residues long. The ends were cut back, 5 bases at V and 8 bases at J, with 12 bases in the middle. CDR3 amino acids: CASSPFQGGYTF. DNA of the CDR3: TGTGCCAGCAGCCCCTTCCAAGGGGGCTACACCTTC.

This clonotype was seen ten or more times. The chain has TRBV7-9 and TRBJ1-2; possibly TRBD1 for D (5 bases). The CDR3 has 14 residues. Germline lookup yields CDR1 SEHNR and CDR2 FQNEAQ (reference sequence). Trimming removed 3 bases from V and 8 bases from J, with 16 bases in between. CDR3 amino acids: CASSLAGTTSGYTF. The CDR3 DNA reads as TGTGCCAGCAGCTTGGCCGGGACCACCAGCGGCTACACCTTC.

The rearrangement joins TRBV6-5 to TRBJ1-2; no clear D gene. With 2 bases removed from V and 8 bases from J, the gap between germline ends came to 12 bases. CDR1 is MNHEY, CDR2 SVGAGI, per germline. The CDR3 is made up of 13 amino acids. CDR3 nucleotides: TGTGCCAGCAGTTACCGGGTCTTAGACGGCTACACCTTC. Amino acids: CASSYRVLDGYTF.